This T cell receptor beta chain is drawn from a study of CD8+ T cells in alopecia areata. Study observations and caveats: Scalp sequencing also captures normal skin's resident alphabeta T cells. Lesional scalp displayed greater clonality than normal scalp, most notably in alopecia totalis/universalis.

Following extraction, RNA underwent reverse transcription to cDNA, which served as the sequencing template. The table came from immunoSEQ multiplex PCR; TCRdb's copy has only in-frame clones and leaves some out. The data show 95,000 to 150,000 clones, 47% seen once. Germline assignment: CDR1 SQVTM and CDR2 ANQGSEA. The CDR3 is 12 amino acids. V was trimmed by 3 bases and J by 2 bases, leaving 8 bases between them. Cell sorting on a FACSAria was used to separate CD4+ and CD8+ T cells from the PBMCs. This clone was observed a few times. Antigen: not known. Other DNA sequences from this sample encode an identical CDR3 as well.

V and J are TRBV29-1 and TRBJ2-7; unclear D gene. This clonotype was sampled from a human donor with alopecia areata. Sequencing was carried out using NKG2D-low CD8+ T cells sorted from blood. This CDR3 reads CSVEHRPYEQYF. The CDR3 coding sequence is TGCAGCGTTGAGCACCGGCCCTACGAGCAGTACTTC.